A selection of T cell receptor beta chains follows, all from one sample in a study of blood T cell repertoires in COVID-19. TCRdb keeps only in-frame clones here, not all; method: immunoSEQ multiplex PCR. The sample has 50,000 to 75,000 clones, around four fifths seen once. The sequenced sample was peripheral blood. These receptors were obtained from a woman at least 80 years old with active or convalescent COVID-19. Both conserved end residues are part of each CDR3. The order of the fields is J gene, V gene, CDR3 length, CDR3 protein.

>TRBJ2-7|TRBV19|14
CASSRGDRGSGQYF
>TRBJ1-1|TRBV5-1|16
CASLETVAGGNTEAFF
>TRBJ1-1|TRBV6-5|14
CASSRQGTLVGAFF
>TRBJ2-1|TRBV9|15
CASSLGAGPYNEQFF
>TRBJ1-1|TRBV18|15
CASSETGGYGTEAFF
>TRBJ1-2|TRBV9|16
CASSVEAGSPNYGYTF
>TRBJ1-1|TRBV9|14
CASSVDNRNTEAFF
>TRBJ2-5|TRBV7-2|14
CASSLGTPQETQYF
>TRBJ1-1|TRBV11-2|13
CASSISGFTEAFF
>TRBJ1-1|TRBV10-2|13
CASSAQSNTEAFF
>TRBJ1-4|TRBV4-1|13
CASSQVAGEKLFF
>TRBJ1-1|TRBV19|14
CASSIGAGNTEAFF
>TRBJ2-2|TRBV6-5|13
CASSSGRTGELFF
>TRBJ1-2|TRBV19|14
CASSIRGSNYGYTF
>TRBJ1-2|TRBV2|16
CASVSLRDTLRDGYTF
>TRBJ1-2|TRBV29-1|13
CSAGTGTNYGYTF
>TRBJ1-1|TRBV13|13
CASSTYRGTEAFF
>TRBJ2-1|TRBV19|14
CASSNQGARNEQFF
>TRBJ1-2|TRBV6-2/TRBV6-3|17
CASSYRRVITTNYGYTF
>TRBJ1-2|TRBV19|13
CASSSPAGHGYTF
>TRBJ1-2|TRBV7-9|17
CASSLSGTGISNYGYTF
>TRBJ1-1|TRBV6-5|13
CASRPTGNTEAFF
>TRBJ2-7|TRBV5-6|16
CASSLGGTGFSYEQYF